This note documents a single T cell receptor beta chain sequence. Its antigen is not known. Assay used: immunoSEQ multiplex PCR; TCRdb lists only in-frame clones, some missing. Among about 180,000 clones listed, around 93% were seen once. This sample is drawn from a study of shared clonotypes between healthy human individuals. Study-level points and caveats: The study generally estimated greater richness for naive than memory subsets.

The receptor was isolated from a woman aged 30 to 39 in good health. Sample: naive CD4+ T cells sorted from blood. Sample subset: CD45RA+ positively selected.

This CDR3 reads CASSEVGDRGFNQPQHF. The CDR3 bases are TGTGCCAGCAGTGAAGTCGGGGACAGGGGCTTCAATCAGCCCCAGCATTTT. The chain links TRBV6-1 to TRBJ1-5; TRBD1 agrees at 10 bases. V lost 1 base and J lost 3; bases outside the gene matches: 6. Germline V CDR1 and CDR2: MNHNS, SASEGT. The CDR3 runs to 17 residues.